The 21 T cell receptor beta chains in this list originate from one sample, sequenced in a study of blood T cell repertoires in COVID-19. Data came from immunoSEQ multiplex PCR; TCRdb stores just in-frame clones and leaves some out. The sample shows some 100,000 clones, over 75% of them seen only once. Sequencing was performed on peripheral blood. The origin of the receptors is a man between 60 and 75 years old with acute or convalescent COVID-19.

The gene calls are TRBV27 and TRBJ2-1, with 11 bases lining up with TRBD1. This CDR3 is built from 16 residues. V was pared by 5 bases and J by 4 bases, with 7 bases of the junction left unmatched. Germline V gene lookup returns CDR1 MNHEY and CDR2 SMNVEV (reference sequence). The CDR3 loop is CASSMLGQGGYNEQFF. The CDR3 region has the DNA TGTGCCAGCAGTATGCTGGGACAGGGGGGGTACAATGAGCAGTTCTTC.

Details on this clone: One end of the junction fails to match germline, which may point to a read error. The chain employs TRBV19 and TRBJ1-6; D gene ambiguous. CDR1 and CDR2 (germline): LNHDA, SQIVND (reference sequence). The CDR3 has 14 amino acids. Written as DNA, the CDR3 is TGTGCCAGTAGTCTAGACAATAGCGGTTCACCCCTCCACTTT. Protein: CASSLDNSGSPLHF.

This clone was seen only once. The chain employs TRBV19 and TRBJ2-7, with TRBD1 as a possible D gene (6 bases). CDR3 size: 17 residues. V shed 4 bases and J shed 1 base, with 20 bases lying between them. In germline, CDR1 is LNHDA, CDR2 SQIVND (reference sequence). In DNA, the CDR3 is TGTGCCAGTAGTACCCGCCTGGACAGCCCATCATCCTACGAGCAGTACTTC. Its translation is CASSTRLDSPSSYEQYF.

The rearrangement joins TRBV5-6 to TRBJ1-6; possible D gene TRBD1, 6 bases. V lost 4 bases and J 0 bases, leaving 20 bases between the germline ends. Germline CDR1 is SGHDT and CDR2 is YYEEEE. The CDR3 length is 19 residues. Here the CDR3 reads CASSRIPGGPSSYNSPLHF. Written as DNA, the CDR3 is TGTGCCAGCAGCCGCATACCCGGGGGGCCCAGCTCCTATAATTCACCCCTCCACTTT.

This clone has just a few counts. The CDR3: CAWSPKGDRGGGEAFF. CDR3 nucleotide sequence: TGTGCCTGGAGTCCCAAGGGGGACAGGGGAGGTGGTGAAGCTTTCTTT. This chain joins TRBV30 and TRBJ1-1; 10 nucleotides agree with TRBD1. This CDR3 contains 16 residues. CDR1 is GTSNPN, CDR2 SVGIG, per germline (reference sequence). V lost 2 bases to trimming and J lost 7 bases; unmatched junction nucleotides: 13.

V usage is TRBV7-2 and J usage is TRBJ2-2; no clear D gene. V was shortened by 2 bases and J by 2 bases, with 12 bases between the two germline ends. CDR1 and CDR2 from the germline V gene are SGHTA and FQGNSA. The CDR3 loop spans 16 amino acids. In nucleotides, the CDR3 is TGTGCCAGCAGCTTAACAAGGCGGCTAAACACCGGGGAGCTGTTTTTT. It is translated as CASSLTRRLNTGELFF.

The chain employs TRBV7-9 and TRBJ2-3; 9 positions agree with TRBD1. Germline V CDR1 and CDR2: SEHNR, FQNEAQ (reference sequence). With V trimmed by 4 bases and J by 4 bases, 3 bases remained unmatched. The CDR3 sequence is 14 residues long. The CDR3 spells CASSWGQGPDTQYF. The CDR3 DNA sequence: TGTGCCAGCAGCTGGGGACAGGGCCCAGATACGCAGTATTTT.

This chain links TRBV7-2 with TRBJ2-3, with D possibly being TRBD1 (6 bases). With 6 bases removed from V and 1 base from J, the gap between germline ends came to 11 bases. CDR1 SGHTA and CDR2 FQGNSA come from the germline V gene. The CDR3 is 14 amino acids. CDR3 sequence (DNA): TGTGCCAGCAGTCTGAGGACAGGCACAGATACGCAGTATTTT. Translated: CASSLRTGTDTQYF.

This clone was detected only once. The chain employs TRBV3-1 (or the pseudogene TRBV3-2) and TRBJ2-3, with no clear D. Germline assignment: CDR1 LGHDT and CDR2 YNNKEL (reference sequence). The CDR3 runs to 15 residues. V shed 5 bases and J shed 0 bases, with 12 bases lying between them. CDR3 amino acids: CASSVDSSSTDTQYF. CDR3 nucleotide sequence: TGTGCCAGCAGCGTTGACTCCTCTAGCACAGATACGCAGTATTTT.

This chain connects TRBV18 to TRBJ1-2; 8 nucleotides agree with TRBD1. Germline V gene sequence: CDR1 KGHSH, CDR2 LQKENI. CDR3 length: 15 amino acids. V gave up 6 bases and J gave up 0 bases; unmatched junction bases: 6. This CDR3 reads CASSPGQGTNYGYTF. Here the CDR3 DNA reads TGTGCCAGCTCCCCTGGACAGGGAACTAACTATGGCTACACCTTC.

This chain connects TRBV7-2 to TRBJ1-5; no clear D. The germline V and J ends were trimmed by 1 base and 2 bases, with 12 bases remaining between them. The germline gives CDR1 SGHTA, CDR2 FQGNSA. The CDR3 has 16 amino acids. Here the CDR3 DNA reads TGTGCCAGCAGCTTAGTTTGGGGAGGAGGCAATCAGCCCCAGCATTTT. Protein sequence: CASSLVWGGGNQPQHF.

This sequence joins TRBV7-9 and TRBJ1-2, with D possibly matching TRBD1 (6 bases). The CDR3 covers 14 residues. V shed 0 bases and J shed 9 bases, with 14 bases lying between them. The V gene's germline CDR1 is SEHNR and CDR2 FQNEAQ (reference sequence). This CDR3 is CASSLASRGLSYTF. The DNA of the CDR3 is TGTGCCAGCAGCTTAGCGAGCAGGGGTTTGAGCTACACCTTC. Full variable domain (missing parts from reference TRBV7-9 and TRBJ1-2): DTGVSQNPRHKITKRGQNVTFRCDPISEHNRLYWYRQTLGQGPEFLTYFQNEAQLEKSRLLSDRFSAERPKGSFSTLEIQRTEQGDSAMYLCASSLASRGLSYTFGSGTRLTVV.

The chain couples TRBV2 to TRBJ1-1, with D unclear. Trimming pared 3 bases from V and 1 base from J, leaving 12 bases between. The germline CDR1 and CDR2 sequences are SNHLY and FYNNEI. The CDR3 covers 15 residues. This chain's CDR3 is CASSESSHWNTEAFF. In nucleotides, the CDR3 is TGTGCCAGCAGTGAGAGCTCCCACTGGAACACTGAAGCTTTCTTT.

The chain is built from TRBV29-1 and TRBJ1-2; no clear D. CDR1 is SQVTM and CDR2 is ANQGSEA in the germline V gene. Trimming took 3 bases from V and 2 from J, leaving 4 bases between them. This CDR3 has 11 residues. CDR3 amino acids: CSVDSNYGYTF. The CDR3 bases are TGCAGCGTTGATTCAAACTATGGCTACACCTTC.

The chain links TRBV7-6 to TRBJ2-1, with D possibly TRBD2 on 6 matching bases. V was cut by 4 bases and J by 2 bases, with 24 bases left in between. Per germline, CDR1 SGHVS and CDR2 FNYEAQ. The CDR3 has 19 amino acids. This CDR3 reads CASSWPLEGSGLPYNEQFF. The CDR3 nucleotides read TGTGCCAGCAGCTGGCCGCTGGAGGGTAGCGGACTCCCCTACAATGAGCAGTTCTTC.

The CDR3 region has the DNA TGTGCCAGCAGCCAAGATTGGAGACCGGGACAGGTCTCTGGAAACACCATATATTTT. This translates into CASSQDWRPGQVSGNTIYF. V usage is TRBV3-1 (or the pseudogene TRBV3-2) and J usage is TRBJ1-3; TRBD1 agrees at 8 bases. The CDR3 totals 19 residues. Germline assignment: CDR1 LGHDT and CDR2 YNNKEL (reference sequence). The J segment lost 0 bases and the V segment lost 0 bases, leaving 10 bases of the junction unmatched.

The chain joins TRBV7-2 to TRBJ2-2; TRBD1 agrees at 8 bases. The germline V gene encodes CDR1 SGHTA and CDR2 FQGNSA. Germline trimming cut 7 bases from V and 4 bases from J; bases unmatched to any gene: 5. The CDR3 has 14 amino acids. CDR3 loop: CASTRQGSTGELFF. Here the CDR3 DNA reads TGTGCCAGCACCCGACAGGGGAGCACCGGGGAGCTGTTTTTT.

CDR3 loop: CASSFRDTQYF. DNA for the CDR3: TGTGCCAGCAGTTTCCGGGATACGCAGTATTTT. This rearrangement joins TRBV12-3 or TRBV12-4 to TRBJ2-3; D is uncertain. The V end was cut by 3 bases, the J end by 6 bases, with 4 bases between. The CDR3 spans 11 residues.

The V and J genes are TRBV11-2 and TRBJ1-5, with D perhaps TRBD1 (5 bases). The CDR3 contains 13 residues. V was trimmed by 0 bases and J by 7 bases, leaving 7 bases between them. Germline CDR1 SGHAT, CDR2 FQNNGV. Written as DNA, the CDR3 is TGTGCCAGCAGCTTAGAGGCAGGGCAGCCCCAGCATTTT. This sequence encodes CASSLEAGQPQHF.

The V gene is TRBV28, the J gene TRBJ1-1; no clear D gene. V lost 3 bases and J 1 base, leaving 9 bases between the germline ends. Germline-derived CDR1 and CDR2 are MDHEN and SYDVKM. The CDR3 extends over 14 amino acids. CDR3 bases: TGTGCCAGCAGTTTGGTGACACCGAACACTGAAGCTTTCTTT. Its protein is CASSLVTPNTEAFF.

This sequence joins TRBV28 and TRBJ2-1, with 8 bases identical to TRBD2. The J segment lost 5 bases and the V segment lost 3 bases, leaving 3 bases of the junction unmatched. Germline lookup yields CDR1 MDHEN and CDR2 SYDVKM. The CDR3 extends over 14 amino acids. The CDR3 DNA is TGTGCCAGCAGTTTGGTAGCGGGAAACAATGAGCAGTTCTTC. Translation: CASSLVAGNNEQFF.